The 20 T cell receptor beta chains listed next were all sequenced from one sample in a study of tumor and adjacent non-tumor tissue in lung cancer. RNA was extracted from bulk tissue without any cell sorting. This non-tumor lung sample came from over 3 cm beyond the tumor edge. A modified ARM-PCR protocol with three rounds of nested PCR amplified TCRbeta. TCRdb redid the calling of the multiplex PCR reads with MiXCR, one entry per CDR3 protein. Among about 48,000 distinct CDR3 sequences listed, 55% to 65% were seen once. The sequenced sample was distant non-tumor lung tissue. The receptors shown here come from a woman in her seventies with non-small cell lung cancer.

Note on this clonotype: A read error is possible here, since a much larger clone lies one base away. The chain uses TRBV7-9 and TRBJ2-7; D might be TRBD1 or TRBD2, each matching 6 bases. The V end lost 0 bases, the J end lost 2 bases, and 11 bases lay between the germline ends. Looked up from germline, CDR1 is SEHNR and CDR2 is FQNEAQ (reference sequence). The CDR3 is 15 residues long. CDR3 residues: CASSLAGGSPYEQYF. Here the CDR3 DNA reads TGTGCCAGCAGCTTAGCAGGGGGGAGCCCCTACGAGCAGTACTTC.

Details on this clonotype: The missing conserved phenylalanine or tryptophan at the end of this CDR3 makes a read error likely. The chain has TRBV29-1 and TRBJ2-1, with 9 positions matching TRBD2. The CDR3 is 17 amino acids. Germline CDR1 is SQVTM and CDR2 is ANQGSEA. V trimming: 7 bases; J trimming: 8 bases; junction bases outside the gene matches: 21. CDR3 loop: CSAPSGTSWRTGHEQFS. The CDR3, as DNA: TGCAGCGCGCCATCCGGGACTAGCTGGAGAACGGGCCATGAGCAGTTCTCC.

Concerning this clonotype: One junction end does not reproduce the germline sequence, and a read error may be involved. The V and J genes are TRBV29-1 and TRBJ2-7, with D maybe TRBD2 (6 bases). The CDR3 totals 14 residues. The germline V gene has CDR1 SQVTM and CDR2 ANQGSEA. CDR3 amino acids: CSVGLGGSSYEQYF. CDR3 nucleotide sequence: TGCAGCGTTGGACTTGGGGGGAGCTCCTACGAGCAGTATTTC.

This clonotype showed up many times. This chain links TRBV12-3 or TRBV12-4 with TRBJ2-7; D is perhaps TRBD2 (5 bases). Trimming pared 1 base from V and 2 bases from J, leaving 12 bases between. The CDR3 covers 15 residues. CDR3 sequence reads: CASSLDSGSTYEQYF. CDR3 DNA sequence: TGTGCCAGCAGTTTAGATTCGGGATCTACCTACGAGCAGTACTTC.

The CDR3 DNA reads as TGCAGCGTTCCACAGGATGCCAGGGACACCGGGGAGCTGTTTTTT. It specifies CSVPQDARDTGELFF. The gene calls are TRBV29-1 and TRBJ2-2, with D tentatively TRBD1 (5 bases). The length of the CDR3 is 15 residues. V was clipped by 5 bases and J by 3 bases, with 16 bases between them. The germline V gene has CDR1 SQVTM and CDR2 ANQGSEA.

This chain joins TRBV10-3 and TRBJ2-3; D call uncertain. This CDR3 contains 15 residues. V was pared by 6 bases and J by 4 bases, with 17 bases between. CDR1 is ENHRY and CDR2 is SYGVKD in the germline V gene. CDR3 residues: CAISVSGSKSDTQYF. CDR3 in DNA: TGTGCCATCAGCGTATCGGGCTCAAAATCAGATACGCAGTATTTT.

Concerning this clonotype itself: This CDR3 is missing its conserved last phenylalanine or tryptophan, likely due to a read error. The rearrangement uses TRBV6-5 and TRBJ1-2, with D tentatively TRBD1 (5 bases). CDR1 is MNHEY, CDR2 SVGAGI, per germline. Deletions cut 6 bases from V and 4 bases from J, with 21 bases between. The CDR3 spans 16 residues. Here the CDR3 reads CASRTPGARGSYGYTY. CDR3 nucleotide sequence: TGTGCCAGCAGGACTCCCGGGGCTAGAGGGAGCTATGGCTACACCTAT.

The chain recombines TRBV5-6 with TRBJ2-7; D is possibly TRBD1 or TRBD2 (5 bases each). This CDR3 contains 12 residues. Trimming took off 8 bases at V and 3 bases at J, with 12 bases between the two ends. CDR1 and CDR2 from the germline V gene are SGHDT and YYEEEE. This CDR3 is CASTREHYEQYF. The CDR3, as DNA: TGTGCCAGTACCAGGGAGCACTACGAGCAGTACTTC.

This clonotype was observed a few times. Compared with germline, one end of the junction differs, possibly owing to a read error. The CDR3: CASSQQKTAGAGYNEHFF. The CDR3 bases are TGTGCCAGCAGTCAACAAAAGACAGCGGGAGCGGGTTACAATGAGCACTTCTTC. This chain links TRBV5-4 with TRBJ2-1; 8 nucleotides line up with TRBD2. Germline assignment: CDR1 SGHNT and CDR2 YYREEE (reference sequence). The length of the CDR3 is 18 residues. The full variable domain, its missing parts supplied by reference TRBV5-4 and TRBJ2-1, is ETGVTQSPTHLIKTRGQQVTLRCSSQSGHNTVSWYQQALGQGPQFIFQYYREEENGRGNFPPRFSGLQFPNYSSELNVNALELDDSALYLCASSQQKTAGAGYNEHFFGPGTRLTVL.

Turning to this clonotype: A read error may produce the germline difference seen at one junction end. The V and J genes are TRBV7-3 and TRBJ2-2, with TRBD2 matching 11 bases. This CDR3 region has 17 residues. Germline lookup yields CDR1 SGHTA and CDR2 FQGTGA. The CDR3 protein is CASSLTPSGRNTGDLFF. The CDR3 coding sequence is TGTGCCAGCAGCTTAACCCCTAGCGGGAGGAACACCGGAGACCTGTTTTTC.

This clonotype came up a few times. This sequence may be a read error, since a much larger clone differs from it by one base. V is TRBV5-4 and J is TRBJ2-3, with D perhaps TRBD2 (5 bases). The germline CDR1 and CDR2 sequences are SGHNT and YYREEE (reference sequence). This CDR3 has 15 amino acids. CDR3 in amino acids: CANSGGGVNTDTQYF. The CDR3 DNA reads TGTGCCAACAGCGGCGGTGGGGTGAACACAGATACGCAGTATTTT.

As to this clonotype: At one end, the junction sequence differs from germline, possibly due to a read error. The rearrangement links TRBV29-1 to TRBJ1-2; D may be TRBD1 (5 bases). CDR3 length equals 13 residues. Looked up from germline, CDR1 is SQVTM and CDR2 is ANQGSEA. CDR3 amino acids: CSVEGPNNYDYTF. The DNA for the CDR3 is TGCAGCGTTGAGGGACCGAACAACTATGACTACACGTTC.

In the case of this clonotype: One end of the junction does not line up with germline, which may come from a read error. The chain employs TRBV11-3 and TRBJ2-3; 11 bases are a match to TRBD2. The CDR3 contains 15 residues. Germline CDR1 reads SGHNT; CDR2 reads YENEEA. As DNA, the CDR3 is TGTGCCGGCAGCTTAGTTGGACTAGCGGGAGATACGCAGTATTTT. This sequence encodes CAGSLVGLAGDTQYF.

Concerning this clonotype: The junction departs from the called germline gene at one end, perhaps through a read error. The chain couples TRBV20-1 to TRBJ1-1, with D perhaps matching TRBD1 (5 bases). CDR1 DFQATT and CDR2 SNEGSKA come from the germline V gene (reference sequence). CDR3 length: 13 amino acids. The CDR3 DNA reads as TGCACTGCTATTTGGGAGGGGAGGACTGAAGCTTTCTTT. Protein sequence: CTAIWEGRTEAFF.

J is TRBJ1-2 and V is TRBV5-4; D may be TRBD1 (6 bases). CDR3 length equals 15 residues. From germline, CDR1 is SGHNT and CDR2 YYREEE (reference sequence). Trimming pared 4 bases from V and 7 bases from J, leaving 20 bases between. The CDR3 DNA is TGTGCCAGCAGCATGGGGGAGTCAGGGGTGGCTGGCTACACCTTC. Translated: CASSMGESGVAGYTF.

The rearrangement uses TRBV6-1 and TRBJ2-1, with 12 nucleotides matching TRBD2. The CDR3 runs 18 residues. Germline-derived CDR1 and CDR2 are MNHNS and SASEGT. With V trimmed by 1 base and J by 8 bases, 12 bases remained unmatched. The CDR3 sequence is CASSEGQPRLAGVDEQFF. The CDR3 DNA is TGTGCCAGCAGTGAAGGACAACCGCGACTAGCGGGAGTGGATGAGCAGTTCTTC.

Regarding this clonotype: An end of the junction does not agree with germline; a read error may underlie this. This chain joins TRBV5-1 and TRBJ2-5; D is unclear. The CDR3 is made up of 11 amino acids. Germline V gene lookup returns CDR1 SGHRS and CDR2 YFSETQ. Here the CDR3 reads CAGSFEETQYF. The CDR3 region has the DNA TGCGCCGGCAGCTTCGAAGAGACCCAGTACTTC.

This clonotype was counted ten times or more. The genes are TRBV5-4 and TRBJ1-2; D remains ambiguous. V was pared by 2 bases and J by 7 bases, with 9 bases between. Germline V gene lookup returns CDR1 SGHNT and CDR2 YYREEE (reference sequence). CDR3 length: 12 amino acids. In DNA, the CDR3 is TGTGCCAGCAGCTTTGGAGGGTTTGGCTACACCTTC. Protein sequence: CASSFGGFGYTF.

This clonotype is medium-sized (0.01 to 0.1%) within its sample. The chain uses TRBV6-1 and TRBJ1-5, with 9 bases that match TRBD1. The CDR3 has 15 residues. With 4 bases clipped from V and 9 bases from J, the junction kept 10 bases outside the gene matches. Germline V gene lookup returns CDR1 MNHNS and CDR2 SASEGT. The CDR3 region is CASSGGDRDRGPQHF. The CDR3 bases are TGTGCCAGCAGTGGAGGGGACAGGGATCGGGGGCCCCAGCATTTT.

This chain uses TRBV12-3 or TRBV12-4 with TRBJ1-5, with 10 bases fitting TRBD1. This CDR3 contains 16 residues. With 9 bases clipped from V and 4 bases from J, the junction kept 12 bases outside the gene matches. The CDR3 loop is CASSVKTGGVNQPQHF. The CDR3 coding sequence is TGTGCCAGTAGTGTTAAGACAGGGGGCGTTAATCAGCCCCAGCATTTT.